Shown below are 24 T cell receptor beta chains from a single sample sequenced in a study of T cell responses to AZD1222 COVID-19 vaccine. Assay: immunoSEQ multiplex PCR; the TCRdb copy retains only in-frame clones and omits some. In the table there are roughly 200,000 clones, 88% of which are singletons. The source was peripheral blood, collected on day 0 of AZD1222 vaccination. These receptor sequences come from an adult in good health.

CDR3 residues: CASSQGQAYGYTF. CDR3 DNA: TGCGCCAGCAGCCAGGGACAAGCCTATGGCTACACCTTC. The J gene is TRBJ1-2, the V gene TRBV5-1; D possibly corresponds to TRBD1 (6 bases). Germline V CDR1 and CDR2: SGHRS, YFSETQ. Trimming left V 4 bases short and J 4 bases short, with 11 bases between. This CDR3 region has 13 residues.

The rearrangement links TRBV6-5 to TRBJ1-2; 11 bases line up with TRBD1. The J segment lost 4 bases and the V segment lost 6 bases, leaving 4 bases of the junction unmatched. Looked up from germline, CDR1 is MNHEY and CDR2 is SVGAGI. This CDR3 region has 14 residues. The CDR3 loop is CASSRDRGAYGYTF. In DNA form, the CDR3 reads TGTGCCAGCAGCCGGGACAGGGGGGCCTATGGCTACACCTTC.

The chain is built from TRBV3-1 (or the pseudogene TRBV3-2) and TRBJ1-2; 7 bases map to TRBD1. Germline CDR1 LGHDT, CDR2 YNNKEL (reference sequence). CDR3 size: 14 residues. The V gene end was trimmed by 4 bases and the J gene end by 7 bases; junction bases not matched to a gene: 9. CDR3 DNA sequence: TGTGCCAGCAGCCCTCGCCAGGGGGTGGGTGGCTACACCTTC. This gives the protein CASSPRQGVGGYTF.

This clone came up once. The rearrangement links TRBV9 to TRBJ2-3, with D unclear. From germline, CDR1 is SGDLS and CDR2 YYNGEE. The CDR3 is 15 amino acids. The V end was cut by 3 bases, the J end by 1 base, with 12 bases between. The CDR3 DNA is TGTGCCAGCAGCGCTGCTGGACGGGGCACAGATACGCAGTATTTT. It is translated as CASSAAGRGTDTQYF.

This chain's CDR3 is CASSQGVEQFF. DNA of the CDR3: TGTGCCAGCAGCCAGGGGGTTGAGCAGTTCTTC. The rearrangement uses TRBV3-1 (or the pseudogene TRBV3-2) and TRBJ2-1; D may be TRBD1 or TRBD2 (5 bases each). V lost 3 bases and J 9 bases, leaving 6 bases between the germline ends. Germline CDR1 LGHDT, CDR2 YNNKEL (reference sequence). The CDR3 runs to 11 residues.

J is TRBJ1-4 and V is TRBV28; 8 bases fit TRBD1. The CDR3 extends over 15 amino acids. The trim removed 2 bases at V and 7 bases at J, leaving 6 bases unmatched. CDR1 is MDHEN and CDR2 is SYDVKM in the germline V gene. The CDR3 nucleotides are TGTGCCAGCAGTTTAACAGGACAGGGTGGTGAAAAACTGTTTTTT. Translating gives CASSLTGQGGEKLFF. Drawing the rest from reference TRBV28 and TRBJ1-4, the complete variable domain is DVKVTQSSRYLVKRTGEKVFLECVQDMDHENMFWYRQDPGLGLRLIYFSYDVKMKEKGDIPEGYSVSREKKERFSLILESASTNQTSMYLCASSLTGQGGEKLFFGSGTQLSVL.

The V and J genes are TRBV5-5 and TRBJ2-5, with a possible D match to TRBD2 (7 bases). Germline values: CDR1 SGHKS, CDR2 YYEKEE (reference sequence). The CDR3 has 17 residues. V lost 1 base and J 2 bases, leaving 18 bases between the germline ends. The CDR3 nucleotides read TGTGCCAGCAGCTTGTTCCCCGCGGGGGCACGTCAAGAGACCCAGTACTTC. Translating gives CASSLFPAGARQETQYF.

This chain joins TRBV29-1 and TRBJ2-2; 10 bases align to TRBD1. Losses at the gene ends were 7 bases for V and 5 bases for J; bases not matched to a gene: 7. The CDR3 contains 14 residues. From germline, CDR1 is SQVTM and CDR2 ANQGSEA. CDR3 sequence reads: CSAGDRGGTGELFF. Written as DNA, the CDR3 is TGCAGCGCCGGGGACAGGGGAGGTACCGGGGAGCTGTTTTTT.

The chain has TRBV18 and TRBJ2-7; a possible D gene is TRBD2 (5 bases). CDR1 KGHSH and CDR2 LQKENI come from the germline V gene. The ends were cut back, 3 bases at V and 5 bases at J, with 14 bases in the middle. The CDR3 length is 14 residues. This CDR3 reads CASSPSAVRDEQYF. In DNA, the CDR3 is TGTGCCAGCTCACCCTCCGCGGTGAGGGACGAGCAGTACTTC.

The rearrangement links TRBV11-2 to TRBJ1-6; possible D gene TRBD1, 5 bases. V was clipped by 1 base and J by 7 bases, with 11 bases between them. Germline CDR1 is SGHAT and CDR2 is FQNNGV. The CDR3 is 15 amino acids. The CDR3 protein is CASSLAGGPNSPLHF. The CDR3 DNA reads as TGTGCCAGCAGCTTAGCTGGGGGACCCAATTCACCCCTCCACTTT.

The chain employs TRBV25-1 and TRBJ1-2; D call uncertain. This CDR3 has 12 amino acids. V shed 3 bases and J shed 0 bases, with 2 bases lying between them. Germline values: CDR1 MGHDK, CDR2 SYGVNS. This chain's CDR3 is CASSDSNYGYTF. Here the CDR3 DNA reads TGTGCCAGCAGTGACTCTAACTATGGCTACACCTTC.

This clone showed up just once. Other nucleotide sequences in the sample specify the same CDR3. The chain employs TRBV5-6 and TRBJ2-3, with D hard to call. V gave up 1 base and J gave up 1 base, with 7 bases separating them. CDR3 length: 14 amino acids. Germline V gives CDR1 SGHDT, CDR2 YYEEEE. CDR3 amino acids: CASSLLQGTDTQYF. The CDR3 bases are TGTGCCAGCAGCTTGCTGCAGGGCACAGATACGCAGTATTTT.

The J gene is TRBJ2-1, the V gene TRBV20-1; perhaps TRBD1 as D (6 bases). The CDR3 runs 14 residues. From germline, CDR1 is DFQATT and CDR2 SNEGSKA (reference sequence). The germline V and J ends were trimmed by 3 bases and 7 bases, with 16 bases remaining between them. The CDR3 DNA sequence: TGCAGTGCTAGTCACAGGGTCCTAAGGAATGAGCAGTTCTTC. The encoded protein is CSASHRVLRNEQFF.

V and J are TRBV9 and TRBJ2-1, with TRBD1 matching 7 bases. The germline CDR1 and CDR2 sequences are SGDLS and YYNGEE. The CDR3 covers 15 residues. With 0 bases clipped from V and 0 bases from J, the junction kept 0 bases outside the gene matches. The CDR3 DNA is TGTGCCAGCAGCGTAGGACAGGGCTCCTACAATGAGCAGTTCTTC. It codes for CASSVGQGSYNEQFF.

Regarding this clone: An end of the junction differs from the germline gene, which may be a read error. The J gene is TRBJ2-7, the V gene TRBV3-1 (or the pseudogene TRBV3-2); tentative D call: TRBD2 (6 bases). The CDR3 runs to 11 residues. Germline V lookup: CDR1 LGHDT, CDR2 YNNKEL (reference sequence). CDR3 nucleotides: TGTGCCAGCAGCCAATTGTCGGGGGTCGTCTTC. Amino acids: CASSQLSGVVF.

The J gene is TRBJ2-5, the V gene TRBV29-1; D not certain. This CDR3 has 14 residues. CDR1 is SQVTM, CDR2 ANQGSEA, per germline. V lost 0 bases to trimming and J lost 2 bases, with 10 bases between them. The CDR3 protein is CSVEDPGTQETQYF. The CDR3 DNA follows: TGCAGCGTTGAAGACCCGGGCACGCAAGAGACCCAGTACTTC.

The V gene is TRBV25-1, the J gene TRBJ2-7, with 8 positions matching TRBD1. V lost 3 bases, J lost 2 bases, and 6 bases stayed unmatched. The V gene's germline CDR1 is MGHDK and CDR2 SYGVNS. This CDR3 has 15 amino acids. The CDR3 loop is CASSDPGTGTYEQYF. CDR3 DNA: TGTGCCAGCAGTGATCCCGGGACAGGAACCTACGAGCAGTACTTC.

The chain carries TRBV5-1 and TRBJ1-5; TRBD1 is a possible D gene (5 bases). V gave up 4 bases and J gave up 7 bases, with 15 bases separating them. The germline gives CDR1 SGHRS, CDR2 YFSETQ. The CDR3 loop spans 14 amino acids. The CDR3 reads CASSPGQAGQPQHF. The CDR3 DNA sequence: TGCGCCAGCAGCCCAGGGCAGGCAGGGCAGCCCCAGCATTTT.

This clone was found once. The V and J genes are TRBV6-5 and TRBJ2-1, with D perhaps TRBD2 (5 bases). The germline CDR1 and CDR2 sequences are MNHEY and SVGAGI. Trimming shortened V by 6 bases and J by 8 bases, and 11 bases separated the two germline ends. CDR3 length: 12 amino acids. The CDR3 DNA is TGTGCCAGCAGGGTGGACTGGGATGAGCAGTTCTTC. This sequence encodes CASRVDWDEQFF.

The chain joins TRBV18 to TRBJ1-1; D is uncertain. Trimming removed 3 bases from V and 5 bases from J, with 7 bases in between. Germline V CDR1 and CDR2: KGHSH, LQKENI. The CDR3 loop spans 12 amino acids. CDR3 in DNA: TGTGCCAGCTCACCCTCAACTACTGAAGCTTTCTTT. Amino acids: CASSPSTTEAFF. The whole variable domain, remainder taken from reference TRBV18 and TRBJ1-1, is NAGVMQNPRHLVRRRGQEARLRCSPMKGHSHVYWYRQLPEEGLKFMVYLQKENIIDESGMPKERFSAEFPKEGPSILRIQQVVRGDSAAYFCASSPSTTEAFFGQGTRLTVV.

The chain is built from TRBV9 and TRBJ2-3, with D tentatively TRBD1 (5 bases). CDR1 SGDLS and CDR2 YYNGEE come from the germline V gene. The V gene lost 4 bases and the J gene lost 0 bases, with 12 bases spanning the gap. The CDR3 contains 15 residues. CDR3 in amino acids: CASSTTGVSTDTQYF. For the CDR3, the DNA is TGTGCCAGCAGCACCACAGGAGTTAGCACAGATACGCAGTATTTT.

This rearrangement joins TRBV4-2 to TRBJ1-4; 7 nucleotides agree with TRBD1. V dropped 0 bases and J dropped 10; count of bases not matched to a gene: 11. The CDR3 has 16 amino acids. Germline-derived CDR1 and CDR2 are LGHNA and YNFKEQ. DNA of the CDR3: TGTGCCAGCAGCCAAGATACAGGGGTTAGGATAGGAAAACTGTTTTTT. It translates to CASSQDTGVRIGKLFF.

V is TRBV6-5 and J is TRBJ1-5, with D possibly matching TRBD1 (5 bases). Trimming took off 6 bases at V and 1 base at J, with 13 bases between the two ends. This CDR3 region has 15 residues. The germline V gene encodes CDR1 MNHEY and CDR2 SVGAGI. The CDR3 loop reads CASSPRDPSNQPQHF. The CDR3 nucleotides read TGTGCCAGCAGCCCCAGGGATCCCAGCAATCAGCCCCAGCATTTT.

A word on this clone: Mismatch with germline at one junction end may stem from a read error. V and J are TRBV5-4 and TRBJ1-5, with TRBD1 identical over 8 bases. CDR3 length equals 15 residues. Germline CDR1 reads SGHNT; CDR2 reads YYREEE (reference sequence). The DNA of the CDR3 is TGTGACAGCAGCAGCGGACAGGGCTCCAATCAGCCCCAGCATTTT. The encoded protein is CDSSSGQGSNQPQHF.